This is a list of T cell receptor beta chains from one sample in a study of cytomegalovirus exposure and HLA in healthy donors. Some clones are missing from TCRdb's copy, which holds only in-frame ones; the method was immunoSEQ multiplex PCR. The repertoire holds 100,000 to 150,000 clones, about 88% seen once, with around 1.5% in the top ten. The source material was PBMCs. The receptor set was obtained from a man under 40 in good health and CMV-seronegative. Both conserved end residues are trimmed from each CDR3. The D gene is left open where the match is weak.

CDR3 | V | D | J
AWTRGVNTEAF | TRBV30 | . | TRBJ1-1
ASSSQFGTQY | TRBV27 | . | TRBJ2-3
ASSWGTSGSFSEQF | TRBV7-2 | TRBD2 | TRBJ2-1
ASSESMAKNTEAF | TRBV10-1 | . | TRBJ1-1
ASSDSVGLADLSSYEQY | TRBV7-2 | TRBD2 | TRBJ2-7
ASSQAVLVGNTEAF | TRBV4-1 | . | TRBJ1-1
ASSLRQGLETQY | TRBV7-2 | TRBD1 | TRBJ2-5
ASSQGQGKEKLF | TRBV18 | TRBD1 | TRBJ1-4
ASSTVDRATEAF | TRBV19 | TRBD1 | TRBJ1-1
ASSQRGSGTVSTDTQY | TRBV4-1 | TRBD1 | TRBJ2-3